The rows below give T cell receptor beta chains drawn from one sample of a study of blood T cell repertoires in COVID-19. Only in-frame clones appear in the TCRdb table, and some are missing; sequencing was by immunoSEQ multiplex PCR. The sample lists approximately 200,000 clones, around 88% occurring once. Sequencing was done on a sample of peripheral blood. These receptors originate from a woman aged 25 to 45 with acute or convalescent COVID-19. CDR3s include the opening cysteine and the closing phenylalanine or tryptophan. D genes are given only for firm matches. Rows give clone size only sometimes, using once, few, many, or a class for an expanded clone.

J: TRBJ2-7; V: TRBV21-1; length: 14; size: .; D: .; CDR3: CASSVDRGSYEQYF; DNA: TGTGCCAGCAGTGTAGACAGGGGATCCTACGAGCAGTACTTC
J: TRBJ1-1; V: TRBV4-1; length: 13; size: once; D: .; CDR3: CASSLQGNTEAFF; DNA: TGCGCCAGCAGCCTACAGGGGAACACTGAAGCTTTCTTT
J: TRBJ2-3; V: TRBV5-1; length: 14; size: .; D: .; CDR3: CASSLAQEEDTQYF; DNA: TGCGCCAGCAGCTTGGCGCAAGAGGAAGATACGCAGTATTTT
J: TRBJ2-7; V: TRBV5-1; length: 14; size: .; D: TRBD1; CDR3: CASSFGTGNYEQYF; DNA: TGCGCCAGCAGCTTTGGGACAGGGAACTACGAGCAGTACTTC
J: TRBJ2-1; V: TRBV5-1; length: 17; size: .; D: .; CDR3: CASSPTVAGLPQFEQFF; DNA: TGCGCCAGCAGCCCTACCGTCGCAGGTCTCCCCCAATTTGAGCAGTTCTTC
J: TRBJ2-3; V: TRBV28; length: 15; size: .; D: TRBD2; CDR3: CASSFRAGHTDTQYF; DNA: TGTGCCAGCAGTTTCAGAGCGGGGCACACAGATACGCAGTATTTT
J: TRBJ2-1; V: TRBV5-4; length: 15; size: .; D: TRBD2; CDR3: CASSLAGRHYNEQFF; DNA: TGTGCCAGCAGCTTGGCCGGGAGGCATTACAATGAGCAGTTCTTC
J: TRBJ2-7; V: TRBV4-1; length: 15; size: .; D: TRBD2; CDR3: CASSQELAGGGKQYF; DNA: TGCGCCAGCAGCCAAGAACTAGCGGGAGGAGGGAAGCAGTACTTC
J: TRBJ1-3; V: TRBV12-3/TRBV12-4; length: 13; size: .; D: .; CDR3: CASRPSSGNTIYF; DNA: TGTGCCAGCAGACCCAGCTCTGGAAACACCATATATTTT
J: TRBJ2-2; V: TRBV5-4; length: 18; size: .; D: TRBD2; CDR3: CASSFSPGLATNTGELFF; DNA: TGTGCCAGCAGCTTTAGTCCGGGACTAGCGACAAACACCGGGGAGCTGTTTTTT
J: TRBJ2-7; V: TRBV12-3/TRBV12-4; length: 13; size: .; D: .; CDR3: CASSFVRAYEQYF; DNA: TGTGCCAGCAGTTTTGTGCGGGCCTACGAGCAGTACTTC
J: TRBJ1-1; V: TRBV5-1; length: 16; size: few; D: .; CDR3: CASSLLSGAAYTEAFF; DNA: TGCGCCAGCAGCTTGTTATCTGGGGCAGCCTACACTGAAGCTTTCTTT
J: TRBJ1-1; V: TRBV5-1; length: 14; size: .; D: .; CDR3: CASSIGQPGTEAFF; DNA: TGCGCCAGCAGCATAGGACAACCTGGGACTGAAGCTTTCTTT
J: TRBJ2-2; V: TRBV6-5; length: 11; size: .; D: .; CDR3: CASKLAGELFF; DNA: TGTGCCAGCAAACTGGCCGGGGAGCTGTTTTTT
J: TRBJ1-3; V: TRBV7-2; length: 13; size: .; D: TRBD1; CDR3: CASSMGQWSTIYF; DNA: TGTGCCAGCAGCATGGGACAGTGGAGCACCATATATTTT
J: TRBJ2-3; V: TRBV30; length: 15; size: .; D: TRBD1; CDR3: CAWSATGAYTDTQYF; DNA: TGTGCCTGGAGTGCGACAGGGGCCTACACAGATACGCAGTATTTT
J: TRBJ2-5; V: TRBV5-1; length: 15; size: .; D: TRBD1; CDR3: CASSSGQGIKETQYF; DNA: TGCGCCAGCAGCTCGGGACAGGGGATAAAAGAGACCCAGTACTTC
J: TRBJ2-7; V: TRBV24-1; length: 13; size: .; D: TRBD2; CDR3: CATSEASGLEQYF; DNA: TGTGCCACCAGTGAAGCTAGCGGTTTGGAGCAGTACTTC
J: TRBJ2-3; V: TRBV7-2; length: 14; size: .; D: TRBD2; CDR3: CASSLGLAVDTQYF; DNA: TGTGCCAGCAGCTTAGGGCTAGCGGTCGATACGCAGTATTTT
J: TRBJ2-7; V: TRBV7-2; length: 12; size: .; D: .; CDR3: CASSFTEYEQYF; DNA: TGTGCCAGCAGCTTTACCGAGTACGAGCAGTACTTC
J: TRBJ2-1; V: TRBV7-2; length: 16; size: .; D: TRBD2; CDR3: CASSLGAGGPGNEQFF; DNA: TGTGCCAGCAGCTTGGGAGCGGGAGGGCCCGGCAATGAGCAGTTCTTC
J: TRBJ1-3; V: TRBV6-5; length: 14; size: .; D: .; CDR3: CASSPGPGGNTIYF; DNA: TGTGCCAGCAGCCCAGGGCCGGGCGGAAACACCATATATTTT
J: TRBJ1-1; V: TRBV27; length: 15; size: .; D: TRBD1; CDR3: CASSYTGGLNTEAFF; DNA: TGTGCCAGCAGCTATACAGGGGGCTTGAACACTGAAGCTTTCTTT
J: TRBJ1-1; V: TRBV30; length: 13; size: once; D: .; CDR3: CAWSVGRGTEAFF; DNA: TGTGCCTGGAGTGTAGGGAGGGGCACTGAAGCTTTCTTT
J: TRBJ2-1; V: TRBV19; length: 14; size: .; D: TRBD2; CDR3: CASIGGLAGEEQFF; DNA: TGTGCCAGTATAGGGGGACTAGCGGGAGAAGAGCAGTTCTTC
J: TRBJ1-4; V: TRBV18; length: 14; size: .; D: .; CDR3: CASSPGTFNEKLFF; DNA: TGTGCCAGCTCACCCGGGACTTTTAATGAAAAACTGTTTTTT
J: TRBJ2-7; V: TRBV11-2; length: 14; size: few; D: .; CDR3: CASSLGHGSYEQYF; DNA: TGTGCCAGCAGCTTAGGGCATGGTTCCTACGAGCAGTACTTC
J: TRBJ2-7; V: TRBV5-1; length: 14; size: .; D: .; CDR3: CASSLGPGNSEQYF; DNA: TGCGCCAGCAGCTTGGGTCCAGGGAATAGCGAGCAGTACTTC
J: TRBJ2-1; V: TRBV5-4; length: 15; size: .; D: TRBD2; CDR3: CASSLGTSGDTGQFF; DNA: TGTGCCAGCAGCTTGGGGACTAGCGGGGATACGGGGCAGTTCTTC
J: TRBJ2-1; V: TRBV18; length: 14; size: once; D: .; CDR3: CASSRTQGIDEQFF; DNA: TGTGCCAGCTCGAGGACCCAGGGGATCGATGAGCAGTTCTTC
J: TRBJ1-6; V: TRBV15; length: 14; size: few; D: .; CDR3: CATSRGGKGSPLHF; DNA: TGTGCCACCAGCAGAGGAGGGAAGGGCTCACCCCTCCACTTT
J: TRBJ2-4; V: TRBV30; length: 11; size: .; D: TRBD1; CDR3: CAWRRGDRELF; DNA: TGTGCCTGGAGGAGGGGTGACAGGGAACTTTTC
J: TRBJ2-1; V: TRBV18; length: 15; size: few; D: TRBD2; CDR3: CASSPLLAGTIEQFF; DNA: TGTGCCAGCTCACCTTTACTAGCGGGAACCATTGAGCAGTTCTTC
J: TRBJ1-5; V: TRBV6-1; length: 14; size: .; D: TRBD1; CDR3: CASSDQGAYQPQHF; DNA: TGTGCCAGCAGTGACCAGGGGGCATATCAGCCCCAGCATTTT
J: TRBJ1-6; V: TRBV28; length: 12; size: few; D: .; CDR3: CASSPRGSTLHF; DNA: TGTGCCAGCAGCCCCCGAGGGAGTACCCTCCACTTT
J: TRBJ1-5; V: TRBV7-2; length: 13; size: .; D: TRBD1; CDR3: CASSIRGNQPQHF; DNA: TGTGCCAGCAGTATCAGGGGGAATCAGCCCCAGCATTTT
J: TRBJ1-1; V: TRBV12-3/TRBV12-4; length: 11; size: .; D: .; CDR3: CASSRSTEAFF; DNA: TGTGCCAGCAGTCGGAGCACTGAAGCTTTCTTT
J: TRBJ2-6; V: TRBV19; length: 16; size: .; D: TRBD1; CDR3: CASKDRERVGANVLTF; DNA: TGTGCCAGTAAAGACAGGGAGAGGGTAGGGGCCAACGTCCTGACTTTC
J: TRBJ2-3; V: TRBV9; length: 16; size: .; D: .; CDR3: CASSAIGSGALDTQYF; DNA: TGTGCCAGCAGCGCAATCGGGTCGGGAGCTCTGGATACGCAGTATTTT
J: TRBJ2-5; V: TRBV12-3/TRBV12-4; length: 13; size: few; D: .; CDR3: CASSFEQQETQYF; DNA: TGTGCCAGCAGTTTTGAACAGCAAGAGACCCAGTACTTC
J: TRBJ1-5; V: TRBV24-1; length: 15; size: .; D: TRBD1; CDR3: CATSEPTGAPGPQHF; DNA: TGTGCCACCAGTGAGCCCACAGGGGCCCCCGGGCCCCAGCATTTT
J: TRBJ1-3; V: TRBV7-2; length: 13; size: .; D: TRBD1; CDR3: CASSANRGDTIYF; DNA: TGTGCCAGCAGCGCCAACAGGGGAGACACCATATATTTT
J: TRBJ2-1; V: TRBV7-2; length: 14; size: .; D: .; CDR3: CASSETKGRNEQFF; DNA: TGTGCCAGCAGCGAAACAAAGGGGAGGAATGAGCAGTTCTTC
J: TRBJ2-1; V: TRBV7-2; length: 17; size: .; D: TRBD2; CDR3: CASRSGLAGGGYNEQFF; DNA: TGTGCCAGCAGATCCGGACTAGCGGGAGGCGGCTACAATGAGCAGTTCTTC
J: TRBJ2-7; V: TRBV7-9; length: 13; size: .; D: .; CDR3: CASSTATYGEQYF; DNA: TGTGCCAGCAGCACAGCAACCTACGGCGAGCAGTACTTC
J: TRBJ1-4; V: TRBV4-1; length: 16; size: .; D: .; CDR3: CASSPIGRGFNEKLFF; DNA: TGCGCCAGCAGCCCCATAGGACGGGGTTTCAATGAAAAACTGTTTTTT
J: TRBJ2-3; V: TRBV11-3; length: 15; size: .; D: .; CDR3: CASSLGESSSNTQYF; DNA: TGTGCCAGCAGCTTAGGGGAGTCATCCTCCAATACGCAGTATTTT
J: TRBJ2-7; V: TRBV24-1; length: 16; size: .; D: TRBD2; CDR3: CATSDWSLAGGGEQYF; DNA: TGTGCCACCAGTGATTGGAGTCTAGCGGGAGGAGGGGAGCAGTACTTC
J: TRBJ2-2; V: TRBV3-1/TRBV3-2; length: 15; size: .; D: .; CDR3: CASTEGIANTGELFF; DNA: TGTGCCAGCACGGAGGGGATCGCGAACACCGGGGAGCTGTTTTTT
J: TRBJ1-5; V: TRBV19; length: 13; size: .; D: .; CDR3: CASSIQGAQPQHF; DNA: TGTGCCAGTAGTATCCAGGGCGCCCAGCCCCAGCATTTT
J: TRBJ1-1; V: TRBV10-3; length: 13; size: .; D: .; CDR3: CAIVGGGGTEAFF; DNA: TGTGCCATCGTCGGGGGTGGGGGTACTGAAGCTTTCTTT
J: TRBJ2-3; V: TRBV3-1/TRBV3-2; length: 16; size: .; D: TRBD2; CDR3: CASSQGGLGALNTQYF; DNA: TGTGCCAGCAGCCAAGGGGGACTAGGGGCTCTTAATACGCAGTATTTT
J: TRBJ1-3; V: TRBV15; length: 16; size: .; D: .; CDR3: CATSRVVSGSGNTIYF; DNA: TGTGCCACCAGCAGAGTGGTTTCGGGCTCTGGAAACACCATATATTTT
J: TRBJ2-6; V: TRBV6-6; length: 12; size: .; D: .; CDR3: CASSPGANVLTF; DNA: TGTGCCAGCTCTCCGGGGGCCAACGTCCTGACTTTC
J: TRBJ2-7; V: TRBV23-1; length: 18; size: .; D: TRBD1; CDR3: CASSPGGQGIGIHYEQYF; DNA: TGCGCCAGCAGTCCGGGGGGACAGGGAATCGGGATCCACTACGAGCAGTACTTC
J: TRBJ2-5; V: TRBV30; length: 12; size: .; D: .; CDR3: CAWSESGWTQYF; DNA: TGTGCCTGGAGTGAGAGCGGCTGGACCCAGTACTTC
J: TRBJ1-5; V: TRBV12-3/TRBV12-4; length: 12; size: .; D: .; CDR3: CASNSPNQPQHF; DNA: TGTGCCAGCAACAGCCCCAATCAGCCCCAGCATTTT
J: TRBJ2-3; V: TRBV18; length: 16; size: .; D: .; CDR3: CASSPPSGRITDTQYF; DNA: TGTGCCAGCTCACCACCTAGCGGCCGAATCACAGATACGCAGTATTTT
J: TRBJ2-7; V: TRBV3-1/TRBV3-2; length: 12; size: .; D: .; CDR3: CASSQDRVEQYF; DNA: TGTGCCAGCAGCCAAGATAGAGTCGAGCAGTACTTC
J: TRBJ1-3; V: TRBV6-5; length: 15; size: .; D: TRBD1; CDR3: CASSTLYRGRNTIYF; DNA: TGTGCCAGCAGTACTCTCTACAGGGGCCGAAACACCATATATTTT